This TCR beta chain was sequenced for a study of T cells in Graves' hyperthyroidism and ophthalmopathy (dated by TCRdb to the late 2010s). Concerning the study at large: Peripheral blood samples were taken at the time of initial diagnosis, prior to any treatment. A discovery cohort of fewer than 110 patients, roughly 45 with Graves' ophthalmopathy and over 55 with stable Graves' hyperthyroidism, was used to find distinguishing TCR V-J signatures. The approximately 95 discovery patients were divided at random into training and test sets in a 7:3 ratio. Thyroid tissue and blood T-cell repertoires from about six Graves' hyperthyroidism patients were also compared in the study. The paper reports TCR Vbeta CDR3 sequencing of over 120 peripheral blood samples: around 45 ophthalmopathy, under 80 hyperthyroidism and approximately 17 progressor patients. Following sampling, methimazole starting at 30 mg daily was given to hyperthyroidism patients, and high-dose intravenous methylprednisolone was given to ophthalmopathy patients. Whether ophthalmopathy could be predicted prospectively was tested in an independent validation cohort made up of under 20 hyperthyroidism patients plus 17 patients who later progressed to ophthalmopathy. What the research found in general, with its limitations: Sample size was not statistically predetermined, and blinding of investigators to group allocation was not performed. During validation, the model predicted progression to ophthalmopathy a median of approximately 6.5 months ahead of onset, with almost 71% sensitivity and roughly 72% specificity. In cross-validation, a model built on a 13 V-J signature told ophthalmopathy apart from stable hyperthyroidism with less than 90% sensitivity and approximately 81% specificity, and in testing the same model reached 80%/75%. Most expanded thyroid clonotypes (frequency above 0.001) were also detected in blood, a finding suggesting that blood repertoires may reflect thyroid immune responses.

Amplification of TCR beta CDR3 regions was carried out from RNA transcripts. The first round of RT-PCR for the TCR CDR3 was performed with the HTBI primer set and the Qiagen OneStep RT-PCR kit. Libraries were constructed in a second round of multiplex PCR, after which size selection and purification were carried out. Paired-end sequencing of the libraries was performed with 100 bp reads on an Illumina HiSeq2000. The authors' analysis ran thus. SOAPnuke was used to process the raw data, removing reads that contained adapters or uncalled bases, had a mean Phred below 15, or lacked an exact match to the constant primer or identifier. COPE v1.2.5 was used to merge the high-quality paired reads, and each unique nucleotide sequence was defined as a clonotype. MiTCR v1.1 was used to align the clonotypes against IMGT TRBV, TRBD and TRBJ reference segments. The analysis was restricted to V-J combinations with a frequency above 0.0001, which together covered over 99% of the repertoires. A TCS score was defined as the ratio of F50 (clonal expansion) to E x V (chaos), with BLOSUM62-based TCRdist applied between CDR3 peptides within each V-J. Welch's t-statistics and random forest reduced around 520 V-J features to under 15, which were used in a naive Bayes classifier (R e1071). Using fastp at Q25 and MiXCR, TCRdb reprocessed the public reads and kept productive beta chains. One record per CDR3 amino acid sequence lists the most common genes and DNA. TCRdb's processing, not the authors' own work, is the source of the V and J calls. The sample table shows 300,000 to 450,000 distinct CDR3 sequences, and approximately 25% are seen once. In total, the top ten clones hold around four fifths of the sample.

This clonotype was seen many times. It has no known antigen specificity. No quality values exist for individual bases; no much larger clone is one base distant. Graves' hyperthyroidism was defined as stable when no progression to ophthalmopathy occurred over 18 months of follow-up. Hyperthyroidism patients were aged 18 to 65 years and newly diagnosed, with disease duration of less than 2 months. The study excluded patients with uncontrolled infections, other autoimmune diseases, pregnancy or lactation. Diagnoses were based on clinical symptoms, serum thyroxine and TRAb, thyroid ultrasound and orbital computed tomography. Ficoll-Paque density gradient centrifugation was used to isolate PBMCs from around 10 ml of fresh peripheral blood. Total RNA was extracted with Trizol reagent, and quality was checked on an Agilent 2100 Bioanalyzer. Including cysteine and phenylalanine, the CDR3 has 18 amino acids. Just CDR3 DNA is preserved here, 54 bases in frame from base 1. Unmatched junction bases come to 16, with V trimmed by 6 bases and J by 0 bases. The germline V gene (reference sequence) provides CDR1 DFQATT and CDR2 SNEGSKA.

The sequence came from a man in his fifties or sixties with Graves' hyperthyroidism. The chain is encoded by TRBV20-1 joined to TRBJ2-3; 9 junctional bases match TRBD2. What was sequenced was blood. The nucleotides read TGCAGTGCCTACCCGAGCGGGAGGATTGGTCTTAGCACAGATACGCAGTATTTT. Translated, this gives CSAYPSGRIGLSTDTQYF.